The present T cell receptor (beta chain) was sequenced within a study of Ad26.COV2.S vaccination and SARS-CoV-2 variants. Whole-study findings and limits: Researchers reported similar non-spike TCR breadth in vaccine and placebo recipients.

Assay: immunoSEQ multiplex PCR; the TCRdb copy retains only in-frame clones and omits some. The table lists 300,000 to 350,000 clones, about 85% of them singletons. The CDR3 covers 15 residues. CDR1 SGHRS and CDR2 YFSETQ come from the germline V gene. The V gene end was trimmed by 4 bases and the J gene end by 6 bases; junction bases not matched to a gene: 8. Treatment indicated: 15 to 20 received Ad26.COV2.S at low or high dose, single or two shots; five or six received placebo; per-sample allocation not given. Collection of samples fell on day 63 after the first vaccine or placebo injection. A note on this clone: Antigen specificity is unknown.

Sequencing was performed on peripheral blood, taken in a trial of Ad26.COV2.S vaccine versus placebo. This sequence joins TRBV5-1 and TRBJ2-3, with 10 bases fitting TRBD1. The TCR was taken from a person aged 18-65 years who received the Ad26.COV2.S COVID-19 vaccine or a placebo. The CDR3 nucleotides are TGCGCCAGCAGCCTCCGGGACAGGGGTCGCGATACGCAGTATTTT. It translates to CASSLRDRGRDTQYF.